This T cell receptor (beta chain) was identified during a study of blood T cell repertoires in COVID-19. Turning to the study itself: The origin of the acute and convalescent COVID-19 samples was the United States, Italy and Spain.

Germline loops: CDR1 KGHDR, CDR2 SFDVKD. Losses at the gene ends were 3 bases for V and 5 bases for J; bases not matched to a gene: 4. This CDR3 has 16 residues. TCRdb's table, derived via immunoSEQ multiplex PCR, lists solely in-frame clones and lacks some. The data contain some 300,000 clones, 80% to 90% of them singletons. This sequence originates from a woman aged 70-85 years with COVID-19, enrolled during active disease. The chain employs TRBV24-1 and TRBJ2-3; 13 bases match TRBD2. The material sequenced was peripheral blood. Written as DNA, the CDR3 is TGTGCCACCAGTGATGGACTAGCGGGGGCGGGAGATACGCAGTATTTT. It translates to CATSDGLAGAGDTQYF.